A selection of T cell receptor beta chains follows, all from one sample in a study of OX40 agonist ivuxolimab in advanced cancers. TCRdb keeps only in-frame clones here, not all; method: immunoSEQ multiplex PCR. The sample holds roughly 35,000 clones, roughly 76% seen once. Sequencing was performed on CD4+ or CD8+ T cells sorted from blood, taken in a trial of the OX40 agonist ivuxolimab. These receptors were taken from an adult with an advanced solid tumor such as melanoma, head and neck, liver or kidney cancer. Both conserved end residues are part of each CDR3. Each record gives: J gene, V gene, clone size, D gene, CDR3 length, CDR3 protein, CDR3 DNA. D genes are given only for firm matches. For some rows the clone size is stated as once, few or many, or as a class when expanded; others skip it.

TRBJ1-1,TRBV5-1,-,-,15,CASTKLRGKNTEAFF,TGCGCCAGCACCAAACTGAGGGGAAAGAACACTGAAGCTTTCTTT
TRBJ2-7,TRBV9,-,-,16,CASSASWGDTSYEQYF,TGTGCCAGCAGCGCATCCTGGGGGGACACCTCCTACGAGCAGTACTTC
TRBJ1-5,TRBV30,once,-,13,CAWSVQSNQPQHF,TGTGCCTGGAGTGTACAAAGTAATCAGCCCCAGCATTTT
TRBJ2-7,TRBV10-3,-,-,15,CAISDSRQRIYEQYF,TGTGCCATCAGTGACTCTCGGCAGAGAATCTACGAGCAGTACTTC
TRBJ1-3,TRBV15,-,-,16,CATSRPQGLLGDTIYF,TGTGCCACCAGCAGACCACAGGGCCTACTGGGGGACACCATATATTTT
TRBJ2-7,TRBV11-2,-,-,12,CASSSQGYEQYF,TGTGCCAGCAGCTCCCAGGGCTACGAGCAGTACTTC
TRBJ2-6,TRBV2,-,-,14,CASGRVSGANVLTF,TGTGCCAGCGGACGGGTCTCTGGGGCCAACGTCCTGACTTTC
TRBJ2-7,TRBV7-2,-,TRBD1,14,CASSLTTGMYEQYF,TGTGCCAGCAGCCTAACGACAGGGATGTACGAGCAGTACTTC
TRBJ2-3,TRBV30,-,TRBD2,13,CAWTSGVTDTQYF,TGTGCCTGGACTAGCGGGGTCACAGATACGCAGTATTTT
TRBJ2-7,TRBV7-9,-,TRBD2,15,CASSPRGGGGYEQYF,TGTGCCAGCAGCCCCCGGGGGGGAGGGGGCTACGAGCAGTACTTC
TRBJ2-7,TRBV4-1,-,TRBD1,17,CASSQYLRGRGPLEQYF,TGCGCCAGCAGCCAATACCTAAGGGGGCGAGGTCCCCTGGAGCAGTACTTC
TRBJ1-3,TRBV9,-,-,14,CASSGGASGNTIYF,TGTGCCAGCAGCGGGGGGGCCTCTGGAAACACCATATATTTT
TRBJ2-3,TRBV12-5,-,TRBD1,17,CASGTQTGVGYTDTQYF,TGTGCTAGTGGTACGCAAACAGGGGTGGGCTACACAGATACGCAGTATTTT
TRBJ2-1,TRBV6-5,-,TRBD2,16,CASSYPGLAGVNEQFF,TGTGCCAGCAGTTACCCAGGACTAGCGGGAGTTAATGAGCAGTTCTTC
TRBJ2-7,TRBV4-3,-,TRBD1,14,CASSHGQGYYEQYF,TGCGCCAGCAGCCACGGACAGGGTTACTACGAGCAGTACTTC
TRBJ2-1,TRBV6-1,-,-,15,CASTLGGGAYNEQFF,TGTGCCAGCACCCTGGGAGGGGGCGCTTACAATGAGCAGTTCTTC
TRBJ1-2,TRBV2,-,-,13,CASSAGHPTGYTF,TGTGCCAGCAGTGCGGGACACCCCACCGGCTACACCTTC
TRBJ1-1,TRBV18,-,-,14,CASSPTRTNTEAFF,TGTGCCAGCTCACCAACGCGGACGAACACTGAAGCTTTCTTT
TRBJ1-4,TRBV5-1,-,-,16,CASSFGQRATNEKLFF,TGCGCCAGCAGCTTTGGACAGAGAGCAACTAATGAAAAACTGTTTTTT
TRBJ2-1,TRBV9,-,-,15,CASSVVSSSYNEQFF,TGTGCCAGCAGCGTAGTGTCGAGCTCCTACAATGAGCAGTTCTTC